This entry describes one T cell receptor beta chain. CDR3 size: 15 residues. V was pared by 2 bases and J by 2 bases, with 12 bases between. Germline V gives CDR1 SGHVS, CDR2 FQNEAQ. The data derive from a study of blood T cell repertoires in COVID-19. Study overall: Italy, Spain and the United States were the sources of the convalescent and acute COVID-19 samples. Sources were T cells, B-cell-depleted T cells, or PBMCs; the material itself was cDNA or gDNA.

Libraries were prepared by immunoSEQ multiplex PCR; TCRdb keeps only in-frame clonotypes and omits some of them. The sample yields approximately 97,000 clones, almost 80% seen once. The TCR was taken from a man between 60 and 70 years old with active or convalescent COVID-19. Input material: peripheral blood. The chain recombines TRBV7-8 with TRBJ2-5; no clear D. CDR3 residues: CASSLNHGSQETQYF. CDR3 coding DNA: TGTGCCAGCAGCTTAAATCACGGGTCTCAAGAGACCCAGTACTTC.